Each of the 27 T cell receptor beta chains below was sequenced from the same sample in a study of T cell responses to AZD1222 COVID-19 vaccine. Clones were read by immunoSEQ multiplex PCR, and TCRdb kept only the in-frame ones, dropping some. The repertoire holds some 170,000 clones, over 85% seen once, with 2.6% in the top ten. The source material was peripheral blood, sampled on day 0 of AZD1222 vaccination. The receptors here all came from an adult in good health.

This clone was recorded a few times. The chain links TRBV19 to TRBJ1-1; D gene ambiguous. V lost 5 bases and J 1 base, leaving 8 bases between the germline ends. Germline CDR1 is LNHDA and CDR2 is SQIVND (reference sequence). This CDR3 has 13 amino acids. CDR3 DNA: TGTGCCAGTAGTGTGACGGCGAACACTGAAGCTTTCTTT. Encoded protein: CASSVTANTEAFF.

V and J are TRBV11-2 and TRBJ2-1; 12 bases agree with TRBD1. V shed 5 bases, J shed 9 bases, and the junction held 8 bases outside the gene matches. CDR1 is SGHAT, CDR2 FQNNGV, per germline. The CDR3 is 15 residues long. CDR3 DNA sequence: TGTGCCAGCAGCCCACCCGGGACAGGGGGCAGTGAGCAGTTCTTC. Amino acid sequence: CASSPPGTGGSEQFF.

V usage is TRBV15 and J usage is TRBJ1-4; D is unresolved. Trimming shortened V by 1 base and J by 5 bases, and 8 bases separated the two germline ends. The germline V gene has CDR1 LNHNV and CDR2 YYDKDF (reference sequence). This CDR3 has 14 amino acids. Here the CDR3 DNA reads TGTGCCACCAGCAGAGTCGCAGCGAATGAAAAACTGTTTTTT. Translation: CATSRVAANEKLFF.

The chain has TRBV30 and TRBJ1-4; the D is unclear. Germline loops: CDR1 GTSNPN, CDR2 SVGIG (reference sequence). This CDR3 spans 12 amino acids. The V end lost 0 bases, the J end lost 5 bases, and 4 bases lay between the germline ends. The CDR3, as DNA: TGTGCCTGGAGTGTTGGCAATGAAAAACTGTTTTTT. It encodes CAWSVGNEKLFF.

V gene TRBV6-1 combines with J gene TRBJ2-1; TRBD1 matches at 7 bases. The CDR3 spans 16 residues. Germline V gives CDR1 MNHNS, CDR2 SASEGT. With V trimmed by 1 base and J by 0 bases, 3 bases remained unmatched. CDR3 protein: CASSEETGISYNEQFF. The CDR3 nucleotides are TGTGCCAGCAGTGAAGAGACAGGGATCTCCTACAATGAGCAGTTCTTC.

V usage is TRBV12-3 or TRBV12-4 and J usage is TRBJ2-7; 7 positions agree with TRBD2. V gave up 6 bases and J gave up 7 bases; unmatched junction bases: 3. This CDR3 contains 11 residues. The CDR3 coding sequence is TGTGCCAGCAGAGCCGGGGGGGAGCAGTACTTC. Encoded protein: CASRAGGEQYF.

The rearrangement links TRBV3-1 (or the pseudogene TRBV3-2) to TRBJ1-4, with D unresolved. The CDR3 sequence is 15 residues long. V dropped 0 bases and J dropped 5 bases, with 10 bases sitting between them. CDR1 LGHDT and CDR2 YNNKEL come from the germline V gene (reference sequence). CDR3 DNA sequence: TGTGCCAGCAGCCAAGATGCGAGTACCAATGAAAAACTGTTTTTT. The encoded protein is CASSQDASTNEKLFF.

This chain joins TRBV7-8 and TRBJ2-1; a weak D match, TRBD2 (5 bases). The V end was cut by 5 bases, the J end by 6 bases, with 8 bases between. The germline V gene has CDR1 SGHVS and CDR2 FQNEAQ. This CDR3 region has 12 residues. CDR3 protein: CASSQDSNEQFF. As DNA, the CDR3 is TGTGCCAGCAGCCAGGACTCCAATGAGCAGTTCTTC.

The V and J genes are TRBV28 and TRBJ2-1, with TRBD2 matching 16 bases. V lost 5 bases to trimming and J lost 5 bases; unmatched junction nucleotides: 9. Germline lookup yields CDR1 MDHEN and CDR2 SYDVKM. This CDR3 spans 18 amino acids. The CDR3, as DNA: TGTGCCAGCAGTCCGGGACTAGCGGGAGGGCCCCTCCACAATGAGCAGTTCTTC. Its protein product is CASSPGLAGGPLHNEQFF.

The chain joins TRBV3-1 (or the pseudogene TRBV3-2) to TRBJ2-1; D gene unclear. The CDR3 length is 12 residues. The V end was cut by 0 bases, the J end by 15 bases, with 12 bases between. CDR1 is LGHDT and CDR2 is YNNKEL in the germline V gene (reference sequence). As DNA, the CDR3 is TGTGCCAGCAGCCAAGATGGAGAAGGGCCGTTCTTC. This translates into CASSQDGEGPFF.

V and J are TRBV18 and TRBJ1-2; 9 nucleotides line up with TRBD1. The CDR3 contains 16 residues. CDR1 is KGHSH, CDR2 LQKENI, per germline. The V gene end was trimmed by 2 bases and the J gene end by 1 base; junction bases not matched to a gene: 5. The CDR3 coding sequence is TGTGCCAGCTCACCATCCGGGACAGGGAGTAACTATGGCTACACCTTC. It codes for CASSPSGTGSNYGYTF.

The rearrangement uses TRBV7-9 and TRBJ2-1; TRBD2 matches at 9 bases. The CDR3 length is 17 residues. Trimming took 2 bases from V and 3 from J; bases not matched to a gene: 8. Germline loops: CDR1 SEHNR, CDR2 FQNEAQ (reference sequence). DNA for the CDR3: TGTGCCAGCAGCTTACCCCCTAGCGGGATTCTCTACAATGAGCAGTTCTTC. As protein: CASSLPPSGILYNEQFF. Using reference TRBV7-9 and TRBJ2-1 for the parts outside the CDR3, the full variable domain is DTGVSQNPRHKITKRGQNVTFRCDPISEHNRLYWYRQTLGQGPEFLTYFQNEAQLEKSRLLSDRFSAERPKGSFSTLEIQRTEQGDSAMYLCASSLPPSGILYNEQFFGPGTRLTVL.

This chain joins TRBV11-2 and TRBJ2-3; the match to TRBD2 covers 8 bases. CDR3 size: 17 residues. Trimming removed 6 bases from V and 0 bases from J; junction bases left unmatched: 11. Per the germline V gene, CDR1 is SGHAT and CDR2 is FQNNGV. The CDR3 sequence is CASRVGRGGRSTDTQYF. The CDR3 nucleotides are TGTGCCAGCAGGGTAGGACGGGGGGGTAGGAGCACAGATACGCAGTATTTT. Looking up the rest from reference TRBV11-2 and TRBJ2-3 gives the full variable domain: EAGVAQSPRYKIIEKRQSVAFWCNPISGHATLYWYQQILGQGPKLLIQFQNNGVVDDSQLPKDRFSAERLKGVDSTLKIQPAKLEDSAVYLCASRVGRGGRSTDTQYFGPGTRLTVL.

A single count supports this clone. The rearrangement joins TRBV11-3 to TRBJ1-1, with D uncertain. CDR1 is SGHNT, CDR2 YENEEA, per germline. CDR3 length: 12 amino acids. Trimming pared 6 bases from V and 7 bases from J, leaving 12 bases between. CDR3 coding DNA: TGTGCCAGCAGTTTGCGCCGATATGAAGCTTTCTTT. It translates to CASSLRRYEAFF. Supplemented by reference TRBV11-3 and TRBJ1-1, the full variable domain reads EAGVVQSPRYKIIEKKQPVAFWCNPISGHNTLYWYLQNLGQGPELLIRYENEEAVDDSQLPKDRFSAERLKGVDSTLKIQPAELGDSAVYLCASSLRRYEAFFGQGTRLTVV.

V is TRBV5-1 and J is TRBJ2-1; 10 nucleotides align to TRBD2. Per germline, CDR1 SGHRS and CDR2 YFSETQ. Unmatched junction bases numbered 11, after V lost 7 bases and J lost 7 bases. The CDR3 totals 15 residues. The CDR3 coding sequence is TGCGCCAGCTATCCGGGACTAGCGCGTGGGAATGAGCAGTTCTTC. Its translation: CASYPGLARGNEQFF.

This chain uses TRBV30 with TRBJ1-1, with D tentatively TRBD1 (6 bases). This CDR3 spans 15 amino acids. Looked up from germline, CDR1 is GTSNPN and CDR2 is SVGIG (reference sequence). Trimming took 0 bases from V and 1 from J, leaving 12 bases between them. The chain's CDR3 is CAWSVPGAGNTEAFF. The CDR3 DNA reads as TGTGCCTGGAGTGTACCAGGGGCGGGGAACACTGAAGCTTTCTTT.

In this sample, this clone turned up a few times. The rearrangement links TRBV6-5 to TRBJ2-7; D not certain. The ends were cut back, 0 bases at V and 2 bases at J, with 11 bases in the middle. From germline, CDR1 is MNHEY and CDR2 SVGAGI. The CDR3 consists of 15 residues. CDR3 sequence reads: CASSYSPGSPYEQYF. The CDR3, as DNA: TGTGCCAGCAGTTACTCTCCAGGCTCTCCCTACGAGCAGTACTTC.

The gene calls are TRBV27 and TRBJ2-2, with TRBD2 as a possible D gene (5 bases). Per germline, CDR1 MNHEY and CDR2 SMNVEV (reference sequence). Trimming left V 3 bases short and J 1 base short, with 9 bases between. This CDR3 contains 15 residues. The CDR3 sequence: CASSFDGKNTGELFF. The CDR3 DNA follows: TGTGCCAGCAGTTTTGACGGGAAGAACACCGGGGAGCTGTTTTTT.

The rearrangement uses TRBV9 and TRBJ2-1, with TRBD2 matching over 7 bases. The germline V gene has CDR1 SGDLS and CDR2 YYNGEE. V gave up 3 bases and J gave up 4 bases; unmatched junction bases: 4. The CDR3 contains 14 residues. For the CDR3, the DNA is TGTGCCAGCAGCGGGCTAGCGGAGTACAATGAGCAGTTCTTC. This sequence encodes CASSGLAEYNEQFF.

The rearrangement links TRBV19 to TRBJ1-2; D is perhaps TRBD1 (5 bases). There are 15 residues in the CDR3. With 8 bases removed from V and 3 bases from J, the gap between germline ends came to 19 bases. Germline loops: CDR1 LNHDA, CDR2 SQIVND (reference sequence). This chain's CDR3 is CASLGRFTGDYGYTF. The CDR3 region has the DNA TGTGCCAGTTTGGGGCGGTTCACAGGTGACTATGGCTACACCTTC.

This chain joins TRBV5-1 and TRBJ1-1, with 8 bases that match TRBD1. Germline trimming cut 2 bases from V and 4 bases from J; bases unmatched to any gene: 10. Looked up from germline, CDR1 is SGHRS and CDR2 is YFSETQ. The CDR3 extends over 16 amino acids. The CDR3 coding sequence is TGCGCCAGCAGCTTTAGTGGCAGGGGGCAAATCACTGAAGCTTTCTTT. Translating gives CASSFSGRGQITEAFF.

Here the CDR3 DNA reads TGTGCCAGCTCACCCCGGTTGGGGACTAGCGGCCAAGAGACCCAGTACTTC. Protein: CASSPRLGTSGQETQYF. This chain uses TRBV18 with TRBJ2-5, with 11 nucleotides matching TRBD2. Germline V CDR1 and CDR2: KGHSH, LQKENI. This CDR3 comprises 17 residues. The ends lost 3 bases at V and 1 base at J; junction bases unmatched: 7. Variable domain in full (rest from reference TRBV18 and TRBJ2-5): NAGVMQNPRHLVRRRGQEARLRCSPMKGHSHVYWYRQLPEEGLKFMVYLQKENIIDESGMPKERFSAEFPKEGPSILRIQQVVRGDSAAYFCASSPRLGTSGQETQYFGPGTRLLVL.

The V gene is TRBV5-1, the J gene TRBJ2-1, with TRBD2 matching over 11 bases. Germline lookup yields CDR1 SGHRS and CDR2 YFSETQ. The CDR3 spans 17 residues. V dropped 4 bases and J dropped 9; count of bases not matched to a gene: 15. The CDR3 nucleotides read TGCGCCAGCAGCCCTACACTCGGGACTAGCGGAGGGAGTGAGCAGTTCTTC. It is translated as CASSPTLGTSGGSEQFF. The variable domain in full, completed from reference TRBV5-1 and TRBJ2-1, reads KAGVTQTPRYLIKTRGQQVTLSCSPISGHRSVSWYQQTPGQGLQFLFEYFSETQRNKGNFPGRFSGRQFSNSRSEMNVSTLELGDSALYLCASSPTLGTSGGSEQFFGPGTRLTVL.

The chain recombines TRBV5-4 with TRBJ2-7; 8 bases are a match to TRBD2. The germline V gene has CDR1 SGHNT and CDR2 YYREEE (reference sequence). This CDR3 is built from 13 residues. V dropped 2 bases and J dropped 3; count of bases not matched to a gene: 1. DNA for the CDR3: TGTGCCAGCAGCTTTAGCGGGAACTACGAGCAGTACTTC. Residues: CASSFSGNYEQYF.

J is TRBJ2-7 and V is TRBV3-1 (or the pseudogene TRBV3-2); TRBD1 matches 7 bases. The germline V gene has CDR1 LGHDT and CDR2 YNNKEL (reference sequence). The CDR3 covers 15 residues. With V trimmed by 4 bases and J by 0 bases, 6 bases remained unmatched. For the CDR3, the DNA is TGTGCCAGCAGCCGCCTGACAGGGAACTCCTACGAGCAGTACTTC. Its protein is CASSRLTGNSYEQYF.

The CDR3 DNA reads as TGTGCCAGCAGTGAACCTAAATTCGACCCTAAACCAGATACGCAGTATTTT. Translating gives CASSEPKFDPKPDTQYF. V gene TRBV6-1 combines with J gene TRBJ2-3; no clear D. The CDR3 is 17 residues long. Per the germline V gene, CDR1 is MNHNS and CDR2 is SASEGT. The V gene lost 2 bases and the J gene lost 4 bases, with 19 bases spanning the gap.

The V gene is TRBV7-8, the J gene TRBJ1-1; 9 bases agree with TRBD1. The trim removed 5 bases at V and 1 base at J, leaving 8 bases unmatched. The CDR3 extends over 16 amino acids. From germline, CDR1 is SGHVS and CDR2 FQNEAQ. The CDR3 loop is CASSPQGAGGNTEAFF. The CDR3 nucleotides are TGTGCCAGCAGCCCACAGGGGGCCGGGGGGAACACTGAAGCTTTCTTT.